The sequence of this TCR beta chain was determined in a study of cytomegalovirus exposure and HLA in healthy donors. Study conclusions and caveats: According to reports, the classifier identified cytomegalovirus status with high specificity and sensitivity. Associated with HLA alleles at 0.05 false discovery rate in a later analysis were around 15,000 TCR beta sequences. TCR beta V- and J-gene trimming, according to a later analysis, was linked to a missense DCLRE1C variant.

Researchers ran the PCR with 60 Vbeta and 13 Jbeta primers. Produced via immunoSEQ multiplex PCR; TCRdb's table is partial and in-frame only. The data show around 140,000 clones, with more than 70% seen just once and around 2.5% held by the top ten. V lost 6 bases to trimming and J lost 1 base, with 18 bases between them. The germline V gene has CDR1 LNHDA and CDR2 SQIVND (reference sequence). The CDR3 contains 16 residues. The sample holds one count of this clone. Antigen: not known. Sequencing input: PBMCs. The chain recombines TRBV19 with TRBJ1-1; D remains ambiguous. This receptor was identified in a man aged 45-65 years in good health and CMV-seronegative. In nucleotides, the CDR3 is TGTGCCAGTAGGCCTTTCTTTGGGCAGCCGAACACTGAAGCTTTCTTT. It codes for CASRPFFGQPNTEAFF. Drawing the rest from reference TRBV19 and TRBJ1-1, the complete variable domain is DGGITQSPKYLFRKEGQNVTLSCEQNLNHDAMYWYRQDPGQGLRLIYYSQIVNDFQKGDIAEGYSVSREKKESFPLTVTSAQKNPTAFYLCASRPFFGQPNTEAFFGQGTRLTVV.